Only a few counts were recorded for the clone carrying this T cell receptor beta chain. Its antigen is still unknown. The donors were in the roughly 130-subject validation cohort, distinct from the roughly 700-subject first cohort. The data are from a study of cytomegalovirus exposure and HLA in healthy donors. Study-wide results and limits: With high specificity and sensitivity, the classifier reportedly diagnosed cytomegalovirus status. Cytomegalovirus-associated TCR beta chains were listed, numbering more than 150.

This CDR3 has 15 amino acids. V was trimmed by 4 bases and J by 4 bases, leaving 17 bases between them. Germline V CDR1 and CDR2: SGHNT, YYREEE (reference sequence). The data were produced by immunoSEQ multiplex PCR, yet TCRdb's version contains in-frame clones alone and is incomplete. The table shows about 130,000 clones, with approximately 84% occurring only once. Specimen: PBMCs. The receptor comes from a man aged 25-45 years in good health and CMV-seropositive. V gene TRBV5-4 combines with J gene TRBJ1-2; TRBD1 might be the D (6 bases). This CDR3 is CASSPQDRIGYGYTF. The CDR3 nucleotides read TGTGCCAGCAGCCCTCAGGACAGAATAGGCTATGGCTACACCTTC.